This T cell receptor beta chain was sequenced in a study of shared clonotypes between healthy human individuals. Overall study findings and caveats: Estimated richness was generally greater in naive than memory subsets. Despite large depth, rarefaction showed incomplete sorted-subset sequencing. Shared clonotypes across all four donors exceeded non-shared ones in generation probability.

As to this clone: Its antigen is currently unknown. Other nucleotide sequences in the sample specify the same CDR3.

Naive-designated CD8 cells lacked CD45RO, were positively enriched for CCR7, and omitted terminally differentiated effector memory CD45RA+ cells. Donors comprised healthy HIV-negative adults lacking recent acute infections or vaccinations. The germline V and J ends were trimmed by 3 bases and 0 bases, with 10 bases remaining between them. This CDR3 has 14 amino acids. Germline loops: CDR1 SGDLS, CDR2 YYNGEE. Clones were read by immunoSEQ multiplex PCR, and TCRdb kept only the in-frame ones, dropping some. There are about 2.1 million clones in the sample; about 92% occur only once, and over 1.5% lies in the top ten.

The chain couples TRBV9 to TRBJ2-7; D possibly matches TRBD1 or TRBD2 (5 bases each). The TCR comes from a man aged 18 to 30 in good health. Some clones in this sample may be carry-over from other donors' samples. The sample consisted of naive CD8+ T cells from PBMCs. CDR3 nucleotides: TGTGCCAGCAGCGGTGGGACGAGCTCCTACGAGCAGTACTTC. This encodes CASSGGTSSYEQYF.